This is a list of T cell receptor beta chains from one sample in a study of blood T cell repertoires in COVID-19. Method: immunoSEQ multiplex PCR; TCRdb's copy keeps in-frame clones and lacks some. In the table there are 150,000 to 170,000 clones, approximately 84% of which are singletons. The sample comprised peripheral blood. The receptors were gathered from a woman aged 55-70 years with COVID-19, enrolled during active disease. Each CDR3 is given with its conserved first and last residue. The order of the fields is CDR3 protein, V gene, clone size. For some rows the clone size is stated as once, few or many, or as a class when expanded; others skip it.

CASSPHGQSNQPQHF,TRBV3-1/TRBV3-2,-
CASSLDGRPRGAFF,TRBV5-4,-
CATQRGTNQETQYF,TRBV18,-
CASSESHPPTNYGYTF,TRBV6-1,-
CASSLDRGQPQHF,TRBV11-2,once
CASSLTATGANTEAFF,TRBV7-3,-
CASSFPKGQVNSPLHF,TRBV28,-
CASSFGQGANEKLFF,TRBV7-9,once
CATSDPAAGGSDTQYF,TRBV24-1,few
CSASVPEKYEQYF,TRBV20-1,-
CASLLGSEQFF,TRBV2,-
CASSRRDRMTGELFF,TRBV18,-
CASSGGGGKAFF,TRBV12-3/TRBV12-4,-
CASSPRGAGGPDEQFF,TRBV5-1,once
CASSRLDSPNTEAFF,TRBV14,-
CSAGRVGGYTF,TRBV20-1,-
CASSSDRASTDTQYF,TRBV7-9,-
CASSLVDSSTGELFF,TRBV5-6,-
CASALTGEAPLHF,TRBV12-5,-
CASSVSPAATRANEKLFF,TRBV9,-